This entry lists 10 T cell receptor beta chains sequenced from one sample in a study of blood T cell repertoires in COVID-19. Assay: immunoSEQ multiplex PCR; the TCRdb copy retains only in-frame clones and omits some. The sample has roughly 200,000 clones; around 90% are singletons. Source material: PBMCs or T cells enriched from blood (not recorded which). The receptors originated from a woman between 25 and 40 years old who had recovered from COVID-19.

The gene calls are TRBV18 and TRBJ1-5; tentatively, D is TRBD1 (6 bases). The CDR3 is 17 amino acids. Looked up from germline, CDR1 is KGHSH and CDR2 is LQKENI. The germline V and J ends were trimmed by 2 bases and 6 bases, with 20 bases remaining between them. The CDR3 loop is CASSPIGFKGVSQPQHF. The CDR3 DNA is TGTGCCAGCTCACCAATTGGGTTTAAGGGGGTTTCTCAGCCCCAGCATTTT.

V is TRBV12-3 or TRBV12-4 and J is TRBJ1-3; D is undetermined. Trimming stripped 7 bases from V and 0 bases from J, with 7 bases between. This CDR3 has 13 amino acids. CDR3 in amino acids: CASMDFSGNTIYF. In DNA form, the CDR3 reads TGTGCCAGCATGGACTTCTCTGGAAACACCATATATTTT.

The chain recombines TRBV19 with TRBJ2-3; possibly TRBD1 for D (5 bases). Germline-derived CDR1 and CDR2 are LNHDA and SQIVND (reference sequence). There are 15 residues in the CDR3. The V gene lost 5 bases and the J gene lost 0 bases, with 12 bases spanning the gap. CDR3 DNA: TGTGCCAGTAGTCAGAGACAGACTAGCACAGATACGCAGTATTTT. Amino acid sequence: CASSQRQTSTDTQYF.

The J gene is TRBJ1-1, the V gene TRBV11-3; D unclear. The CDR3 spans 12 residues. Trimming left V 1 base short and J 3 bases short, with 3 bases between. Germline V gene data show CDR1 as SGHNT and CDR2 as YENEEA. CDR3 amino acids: CASSLVDTEAFF. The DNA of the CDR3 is TGTGCCAGCAGCTTAGTCGACACTGAAGCTTTCTTT.

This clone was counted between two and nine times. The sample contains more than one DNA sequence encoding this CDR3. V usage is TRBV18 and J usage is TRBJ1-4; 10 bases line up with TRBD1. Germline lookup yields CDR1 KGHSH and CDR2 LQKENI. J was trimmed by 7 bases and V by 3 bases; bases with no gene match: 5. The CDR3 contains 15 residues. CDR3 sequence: CASSPPGQGSEKLFF. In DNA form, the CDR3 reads TGTGCCAGCTCACCGCCGGGACAGGGGTCTGAAAAACTGTTTTTT.

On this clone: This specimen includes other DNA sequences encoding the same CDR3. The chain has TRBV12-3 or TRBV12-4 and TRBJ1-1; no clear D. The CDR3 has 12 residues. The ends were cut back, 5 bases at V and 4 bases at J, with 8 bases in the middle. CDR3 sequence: CASSLLSTEAFF. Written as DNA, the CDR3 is TGTGCCAGCAGTCTACTTTCCACTGAAGCTTTCTTT.

This chain's CDR3 is CASSHRQEDGYTF. The DNA for the CDR3 is TGTGCCAGCTCACATCGCCAGGAAGACGGCTACACCTTC. The V gene is TRBV18, the J gene TRBJ1-2; D ambiguous. The V and J ends lost 4 bases and 8 bases respectively, with 14 bases between them. This CDR3 is 13 amino acids long. CDR1 and CDR2 (germline): KGHSH, LQKENI.

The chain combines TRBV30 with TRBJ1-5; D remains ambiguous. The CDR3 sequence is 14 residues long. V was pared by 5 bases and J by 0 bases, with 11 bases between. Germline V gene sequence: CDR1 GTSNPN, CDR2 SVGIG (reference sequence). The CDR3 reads CAWQDTYSNQPQHF. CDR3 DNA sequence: TGTGCCTGGCAGGATACGTATAGCAATCAGCCCCAGCATTTT.

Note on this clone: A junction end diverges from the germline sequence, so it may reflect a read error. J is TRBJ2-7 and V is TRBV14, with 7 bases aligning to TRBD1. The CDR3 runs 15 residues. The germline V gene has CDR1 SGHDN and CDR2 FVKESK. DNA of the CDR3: TGTGCCAGCAGCCAAGGGACAGGAGGCTCCCACGAGCAGTACTTC. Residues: CASSQGTGGSHEQYF.

This CDR3 reads CASSSGVNSNQPQHF. As DNA, the CDR3 is TGTGCCAGCAGCTCAGGGGTTAATAGCAATCAGCCCCAGCATTTT. The J gene is TRBJ1-5, the V gene TRBV5-6, with a possible D match to TRBD1 (6 bases). Trimming removed 3 bases from V and 0 bases from J, with 10 bases in between. Germline CDR1 reads SGHDT; CDR2 reads YYEEEE. This CDR3 region has 15 residues. Full variable domain (outside the CDR3, taken from reference TRBV5-6 and TRBJ1-5): DAGVTQSPTHLIKTRGQQVTLRCSPKSGHDTVSWYQQALGQGPQFIFQYYEEEERQRGNFPDRFSGHQFPNYSSELNVNALLLGDSALYLCASSSGVNSNQPQHFGDGTRLSIL.